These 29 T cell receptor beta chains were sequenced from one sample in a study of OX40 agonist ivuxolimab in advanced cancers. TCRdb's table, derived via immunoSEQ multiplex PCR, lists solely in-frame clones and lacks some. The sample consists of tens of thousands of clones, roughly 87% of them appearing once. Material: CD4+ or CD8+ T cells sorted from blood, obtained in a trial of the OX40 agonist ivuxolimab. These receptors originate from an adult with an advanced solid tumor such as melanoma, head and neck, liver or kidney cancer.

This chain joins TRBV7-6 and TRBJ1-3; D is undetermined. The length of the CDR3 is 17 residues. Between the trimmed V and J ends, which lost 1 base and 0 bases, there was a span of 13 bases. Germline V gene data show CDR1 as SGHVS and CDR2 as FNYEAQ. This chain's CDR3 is CASSLEARPSSGNTIYF. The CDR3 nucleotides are TGTGCCAGCAGCTTAGAGGCAAGACCTTCCTCTGGAAACACCATATATTTT. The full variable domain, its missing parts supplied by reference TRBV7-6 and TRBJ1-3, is GAGVSQSPRYKVTKRGQDVALRCDPISGHVSLYWYRQALGQGPEFLTYFNYEAQQDKSGLPNDRFSAERPEGSISTLTIQRTEQRDSAMYRCASSLEARPSSGNTIYFGEGSWLTVV.

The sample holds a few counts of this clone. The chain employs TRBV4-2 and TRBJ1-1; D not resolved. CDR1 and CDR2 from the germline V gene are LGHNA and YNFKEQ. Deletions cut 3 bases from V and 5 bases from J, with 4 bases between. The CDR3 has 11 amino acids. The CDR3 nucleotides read TGTGCCAGCAGCCATGAGACTGAAGCTTTCTTT. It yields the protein CASSHETEAFF.

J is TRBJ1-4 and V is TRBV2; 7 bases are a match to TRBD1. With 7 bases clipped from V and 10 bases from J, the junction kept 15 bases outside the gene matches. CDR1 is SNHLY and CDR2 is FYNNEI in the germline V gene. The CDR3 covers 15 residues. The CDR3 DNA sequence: TGTGCCAGCACCGACGCGACAGGGAGATCAGGAAAACTGTTTTTT. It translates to CASTDATGRSGKLFF. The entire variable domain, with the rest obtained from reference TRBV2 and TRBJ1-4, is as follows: EPEVTQTPSHQVTQMGQEVILRCVPISNHLYFYWYRQILGQKVEFLVSFYNNEISEKSEIFDDQFSVERPDGSNFTLKIRSTKLEDSAMYFCASTDATGRSGKLFFGSGTQLSVL.

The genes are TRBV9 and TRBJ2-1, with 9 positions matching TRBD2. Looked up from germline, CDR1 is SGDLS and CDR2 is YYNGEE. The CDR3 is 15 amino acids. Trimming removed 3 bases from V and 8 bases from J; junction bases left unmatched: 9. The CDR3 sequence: CASSARIAGVDEQFF. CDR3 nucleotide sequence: TGTGCCAGCAGCGCCAGGATAGCGGGAGTAGATGAGCAGTTCTTC.

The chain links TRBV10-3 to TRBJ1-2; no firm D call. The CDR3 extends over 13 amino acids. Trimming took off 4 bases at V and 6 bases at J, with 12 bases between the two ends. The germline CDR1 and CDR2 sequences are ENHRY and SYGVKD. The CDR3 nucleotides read TGTGCCATCAGTGGCGGACTCGGAGATGGCTACACCTTC. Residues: CAISGGLGDGYTF.

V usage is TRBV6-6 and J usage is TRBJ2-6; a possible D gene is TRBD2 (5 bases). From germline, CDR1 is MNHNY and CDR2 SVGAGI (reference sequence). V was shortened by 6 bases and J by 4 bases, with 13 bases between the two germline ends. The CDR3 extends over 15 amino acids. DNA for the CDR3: TGTGCCAGCAGATCTGAGGGCGCCGGGGCCAACGTCCTGACTTTC. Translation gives CASRSEGAGANVLTF.

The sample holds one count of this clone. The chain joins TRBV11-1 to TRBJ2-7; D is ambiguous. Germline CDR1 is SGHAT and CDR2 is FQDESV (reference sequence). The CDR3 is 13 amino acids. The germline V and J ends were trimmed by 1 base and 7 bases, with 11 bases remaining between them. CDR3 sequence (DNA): TGTGCCAGCAGCTTAGGCGGACCTGGAGAGCAGTACTTC. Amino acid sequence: CASSLGGPGEQYF.

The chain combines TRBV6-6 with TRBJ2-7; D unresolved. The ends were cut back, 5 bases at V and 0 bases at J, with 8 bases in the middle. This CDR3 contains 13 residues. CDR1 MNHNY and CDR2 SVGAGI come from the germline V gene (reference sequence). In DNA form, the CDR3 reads TGTGCCAGCAGTAGGACGGACTCCTACGAGCAGTACTTC. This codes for CASSRTDSYEQYF.

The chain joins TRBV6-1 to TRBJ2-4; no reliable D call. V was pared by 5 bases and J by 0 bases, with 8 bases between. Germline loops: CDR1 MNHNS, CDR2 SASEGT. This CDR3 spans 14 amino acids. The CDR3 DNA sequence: TGTGCCAGCAGTACGGACGGAGCCAAAAACATTCAGTACTTC. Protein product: CASSTDGAKNIQYF.

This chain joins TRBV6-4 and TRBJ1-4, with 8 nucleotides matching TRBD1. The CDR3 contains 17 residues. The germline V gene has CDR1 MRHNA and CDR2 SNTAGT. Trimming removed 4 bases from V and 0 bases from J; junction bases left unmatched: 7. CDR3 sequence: CASSARTGPTTNEKLFF. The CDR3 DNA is TGTGCCAGCAGTGCCCGGACAGGGCCAACAACTAATGAAAAACTGTTTTTT.

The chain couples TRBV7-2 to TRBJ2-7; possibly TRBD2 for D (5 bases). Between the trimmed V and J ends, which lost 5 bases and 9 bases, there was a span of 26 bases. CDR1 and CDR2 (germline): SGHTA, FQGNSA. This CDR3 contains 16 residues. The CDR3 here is CASSESGSSRSGGQYF. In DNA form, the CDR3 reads TGTGCCAGCAGCGAATCGGGGTCTAGTCGATCCGGAGGGCAGTACTTC.

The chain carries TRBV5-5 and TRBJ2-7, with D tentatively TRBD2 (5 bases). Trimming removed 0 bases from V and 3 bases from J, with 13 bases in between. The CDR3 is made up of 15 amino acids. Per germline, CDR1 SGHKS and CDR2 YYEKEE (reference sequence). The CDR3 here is CASSLGPGNVYEQYF. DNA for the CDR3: TGTGCCAGCAGCTTGGGTCCGGGGAACGTCTACGAGCAGTACTTC.

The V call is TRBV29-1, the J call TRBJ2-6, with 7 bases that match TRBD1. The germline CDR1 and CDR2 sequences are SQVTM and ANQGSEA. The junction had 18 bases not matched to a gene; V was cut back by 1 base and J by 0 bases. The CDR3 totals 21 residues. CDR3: CSVEVTFNWGQPDSGANVLTF. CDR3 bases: TGCAGCGTTGAAGTAACCTTTAATTGGGGACAGCCCGACTCTGGGGCCAACGTCCTGACTTTC.

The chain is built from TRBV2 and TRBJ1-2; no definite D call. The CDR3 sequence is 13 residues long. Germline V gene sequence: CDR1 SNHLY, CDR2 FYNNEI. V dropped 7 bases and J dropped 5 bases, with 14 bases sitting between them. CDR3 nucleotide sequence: TGTGCCAGCACTCTCTGGAGAGGGTATGGCTACACCTTC. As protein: CASTLWRGYGYTF.

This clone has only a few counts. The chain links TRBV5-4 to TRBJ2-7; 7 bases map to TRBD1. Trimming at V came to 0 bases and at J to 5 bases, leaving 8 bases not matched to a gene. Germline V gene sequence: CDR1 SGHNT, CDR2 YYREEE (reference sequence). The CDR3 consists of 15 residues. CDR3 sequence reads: CASSLGQGGWDEQYF. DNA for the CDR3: TGTGCCAGCAGCTTGGGACAGGGCGGTTGGGACGAGCAGTACTTC.

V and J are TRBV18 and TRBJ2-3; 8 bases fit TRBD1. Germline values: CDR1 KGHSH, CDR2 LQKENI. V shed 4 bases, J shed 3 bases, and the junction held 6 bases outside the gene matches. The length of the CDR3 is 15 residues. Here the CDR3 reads CASSLRQGRTDTQYF. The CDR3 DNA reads TGTGCCAGCTCACTCCGACAGGGGAGGACAGATACGCAGTATTTT.

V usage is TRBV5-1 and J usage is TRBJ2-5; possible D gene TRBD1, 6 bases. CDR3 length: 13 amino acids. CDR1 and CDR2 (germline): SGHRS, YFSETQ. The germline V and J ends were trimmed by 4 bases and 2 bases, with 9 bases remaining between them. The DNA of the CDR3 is TGCGCCAGCAGCGCCCAGGGGCAAGAGACCCAGTACTTC. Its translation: CASSAQGQETQYF. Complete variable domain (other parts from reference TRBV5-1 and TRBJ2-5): KAGVTQTPRYLIKTRGQQVTLSCSPISGHRSVSWYQQTPGQGLQFLFEYFSETQRNKGNFPGRFSGRQFSNSRSEMNVSTLELGDSALYLCASSAQGQETQYFGPGTRLLVL.

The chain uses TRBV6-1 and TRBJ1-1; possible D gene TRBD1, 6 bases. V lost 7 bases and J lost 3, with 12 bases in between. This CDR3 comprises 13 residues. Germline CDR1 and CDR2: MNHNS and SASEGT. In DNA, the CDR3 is TGTGCCAGCAACCACAGGGAGCACACTGAAGCTTTCTTT. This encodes CASNHREHTEAFF.

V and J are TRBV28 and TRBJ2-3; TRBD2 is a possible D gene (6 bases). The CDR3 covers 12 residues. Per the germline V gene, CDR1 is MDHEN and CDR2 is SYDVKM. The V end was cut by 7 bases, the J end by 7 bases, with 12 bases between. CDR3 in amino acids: CASNEGRNTQYF. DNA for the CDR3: TGTGCCAGCAACGAAGGGAGGAATACGCAGTATTTT.

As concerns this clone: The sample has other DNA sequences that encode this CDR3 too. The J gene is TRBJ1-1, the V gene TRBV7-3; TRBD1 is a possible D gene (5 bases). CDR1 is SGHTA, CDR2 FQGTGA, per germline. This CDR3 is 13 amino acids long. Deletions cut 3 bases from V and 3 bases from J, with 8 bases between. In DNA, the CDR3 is TGTGCCAGCAGCTTGACGGGGGACACTGAAGCTTTCTTT. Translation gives CASSLTGDTEAFF.

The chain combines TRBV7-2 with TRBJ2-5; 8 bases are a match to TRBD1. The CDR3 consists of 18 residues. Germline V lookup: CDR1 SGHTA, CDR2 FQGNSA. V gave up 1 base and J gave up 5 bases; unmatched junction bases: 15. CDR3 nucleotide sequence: TGTGCCAGCAGCTTAGTCGGCGCAGGGGGCCGGGCCAGGGAGACCCAGTACTTC. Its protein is CASSLVGAGGRARETQYF.

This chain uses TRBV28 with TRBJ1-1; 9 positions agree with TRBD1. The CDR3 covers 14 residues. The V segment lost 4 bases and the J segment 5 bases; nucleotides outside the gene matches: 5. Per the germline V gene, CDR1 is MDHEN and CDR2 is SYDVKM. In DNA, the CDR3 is TGTGCCAGCAGTTCGTACAGGGGGCGGACTGAAGCTTTCTTT. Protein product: CASSSYRGRTEAFF.

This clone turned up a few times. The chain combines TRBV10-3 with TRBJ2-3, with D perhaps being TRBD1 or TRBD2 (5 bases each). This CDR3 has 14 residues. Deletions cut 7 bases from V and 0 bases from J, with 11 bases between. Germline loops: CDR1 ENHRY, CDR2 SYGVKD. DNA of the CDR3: TGTGCCATCACCTCGGGGCCTAGCACAGATACGCAGTATTTT. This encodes CAITSGPSTDTQYF.

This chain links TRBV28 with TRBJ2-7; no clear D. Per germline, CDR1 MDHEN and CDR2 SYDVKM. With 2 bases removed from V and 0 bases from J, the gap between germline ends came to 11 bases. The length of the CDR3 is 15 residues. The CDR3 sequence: CASSLATLSSYEQYF. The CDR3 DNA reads TGTGCCAGCAGTTTAGCGACTCTGAGCTCCTACGAGCAGTACTTC.

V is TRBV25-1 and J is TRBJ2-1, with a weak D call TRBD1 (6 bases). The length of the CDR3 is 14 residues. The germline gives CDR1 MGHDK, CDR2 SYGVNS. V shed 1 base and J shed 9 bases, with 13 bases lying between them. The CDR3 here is CASSESQGFSEQFF. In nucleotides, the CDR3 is TGTGCCAGCAGTGAATCACAGGGTTTTAGTGAGCAGTTCTTC.

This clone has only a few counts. The CDR3 coding sequence is TGTGCCAGCAGCTTAGGGGGGCAAAAGCTTCAGACCCAGTACTTC. This encodes CASSLGGQKLQTQYF. The V and J genes are TRBV7-2 and TRBJ2-5; D may be TRBD1 (6 bases). In germline, CDR1 is SGHTA, CDR2 FQGNSA. With 1 base removed from V and 6 bases from J, the gap between germline ends came to 15 bases. The CDR3 contains 15 residues.

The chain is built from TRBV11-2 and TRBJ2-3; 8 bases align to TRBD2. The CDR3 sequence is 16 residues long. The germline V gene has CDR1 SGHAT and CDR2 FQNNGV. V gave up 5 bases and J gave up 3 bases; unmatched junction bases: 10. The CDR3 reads CASSTGLASGTDTQYF. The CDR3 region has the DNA TGTGCCAGCAGCACCGGACTAGCCTCTGGGACAGATACGCAGTATTTT.

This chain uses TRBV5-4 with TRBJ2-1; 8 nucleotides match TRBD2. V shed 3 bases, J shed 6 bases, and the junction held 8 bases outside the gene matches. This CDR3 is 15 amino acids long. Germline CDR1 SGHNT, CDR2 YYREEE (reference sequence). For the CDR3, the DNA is TGTGCCAGCAGCTCCGGGGGGGCGAGGGCCAATGAGCAGTTCTTC. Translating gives CASSSGGARANEQFF.

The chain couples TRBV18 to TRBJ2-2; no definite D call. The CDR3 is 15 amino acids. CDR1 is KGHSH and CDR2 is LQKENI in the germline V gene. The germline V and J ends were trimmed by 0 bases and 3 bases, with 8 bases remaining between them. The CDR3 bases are TGTGCCAGCTCACCACCTAGTTCGCACACCGGGGAGCTGTTTTTT. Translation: CASSPPSSHTGELFF.